Below, 5 T cell receptor beta chains from the same sample are listed, as sequenced in a study of T cells in narcolepsy (dated by TCRdb to the late 2010s). The library was obtained by the immunoSEQ multiplex PCR assay. In TCRdb, the immuneACCESS table is reduced to in-frame sequences with V and J assigned. These tables do not hold every clone; where another copy was compared, an unresolved V gene accounts for under half, and the others remain unexplained. Here the sample has fewer than 40,000 clones; roughly four fifths occur a single time. Around 1.3% of the sample is in the top ten clones. Sequenced material: CD45RA- memory CD4+ T cells from PBMCs. The sample's cell subset or site label is to be understood as: memory T cells sorted ex vivo from peripheral blood. The receptors stem from a human donor with narcolepsy.

The chain recombines TRBV23-1 with TRBJ2-5; D is undetermined. TRBV23-1 is placed among ORFs of uncertain function. Between the trimmed V and J ends, which lost 5 bases and 2 bases, there was a span of 12 bases. This CDR3 is built from 14 residues. The CDR3 sequence: CASSWVGKQETQYF. CDR3 DNA sequence: TGCGCCAGCAGTTGGGTTGGGAAACAAGAGACCCAGTACTTC.

V gene TRBV20-1 combines with J gene TRBJ2-5; a weak D match, TRBD2 (5 bases). In germline, CDR1 is DFQATT, CDR2 SNEGSKA (reference sequence). V lost 5 bases to trimming and J lost 2 bases, with 6 bases between them. This CDR3 contains 11 residues. The CDR3, as DNA: TGCAGTGCTGGACTTCAAGAGACCCAGTACTTC. Its protein is CSAGLQETQYF.

The V and J genes are TRBV19 and TRBJ1-1; D may be TRBD1 (6 bases). With 5 bases removed from V and 3 bases from J, the gap between germline ends came to 19 bases. Germline V gives CDR1 LNHDA, CDR2 SQIVND (reference sequence). This CDR3 region has 16 residues. The CDR3 loop is CASSPQGIGLDTEAFF. The CDR3 DNA follows: TGTGCCAGTAGTCCCCAGGGGATAGGACTCGACACTGAAGCTTTCTTT. The full variable domain, rest sourced from reference TRBV19 and TRBJ1-1, is DGGITQSPKYLFRKEGQNVTLSCEQNLNHDAMYWYRQDPGQGLRLIYYSQIVNDFQKGDIAEGYSVSREKKESFPLTVTSAQKNPTAFYLCASSPQGIGLDTEAFFGQGTRLTVV.

The chain recombines TRBV28 with TRBJ2-7, with a weak D call TRBD1 (6 bases). The germline V gene encodes CDR1 MDHEN and CDR2 SYDVKM. The CDR3 spans 12 residues. The germline V and J ends were trimmed by 6 bases and 5 bases, with 11 bases remaining between them. Here the CDR3 DNA reads TGTGCCAGCAGGACGCCAGGGGACGAGCAGTACTTC. This encodes CASRTPGDEQYF.

The V gene is TRBV7-2, the J gene TRBJ1-1, with a weak D call TRBD1 (5 bases). Trimming removed 4 bases at V and 10 bases at J, with 13 bases between. CDR1 is SGHTA and CDR2 is FQGNSA in the germline V gene. This CDR3 is built from 12 residues. The CDR3 spells CASSWEVGVAFF. CDR3 DNA sequence: TGTGCCAGCAGCTGGGAGGTGGGGGTAGCTTTCTTT.